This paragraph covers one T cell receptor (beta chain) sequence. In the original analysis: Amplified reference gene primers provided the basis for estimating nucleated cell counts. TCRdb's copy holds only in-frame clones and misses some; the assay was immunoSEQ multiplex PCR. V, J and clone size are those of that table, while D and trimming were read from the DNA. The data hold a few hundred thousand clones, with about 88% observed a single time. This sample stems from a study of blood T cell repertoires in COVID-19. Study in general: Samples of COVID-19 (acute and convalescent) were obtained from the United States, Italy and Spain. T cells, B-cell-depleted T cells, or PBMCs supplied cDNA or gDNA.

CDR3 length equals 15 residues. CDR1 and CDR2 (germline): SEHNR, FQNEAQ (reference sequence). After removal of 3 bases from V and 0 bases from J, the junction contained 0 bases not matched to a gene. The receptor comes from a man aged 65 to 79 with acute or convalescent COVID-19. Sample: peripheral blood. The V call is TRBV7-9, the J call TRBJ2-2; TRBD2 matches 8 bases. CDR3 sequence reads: CASSLGLANTGELFF. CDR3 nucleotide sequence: TGTGCCAGCAGCTTGGGACTAGCGAACACCGGGGAGCTGTTTTTT. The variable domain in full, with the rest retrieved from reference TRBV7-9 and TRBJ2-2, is DTGVSQNPRHKITKRGQNVTFRCDPISEHNRLYWYRQTLGQGPEFLTYFQNEAQLEKSRLLSDRFSAERPKGSFSTLEIQRTEQGDSAMYLCASSLGLANTGELFFGEGSRLTVL.